Below are 26 T cell receptor beta chains sequenced from a single sample in a study of human T cells and chemical hapten exposure. Time point of the sample: pre-sensitization, week 0. Documented treatment: therapeutic diphenylcyclopropenone sensitization with weekly scalp DPC. TCRdb re-derived calls from the RACE reads in MiXCR, one entry per CDR3 protein. The sample has approximately 400,000 distinct CDR3 sequences, less than 6.5% seen once. This sample comprised whole blood, obtained in connection with sensitization to the hapten diphenylcyclopropenone (DPC). The source of these receptors is a woman aged 50 to 60 with alopecia areata. Some clones in this sample may be carry-over from other donors' samples.

There are many counts of this clonotype. At one boundary the junction diverges from the germline segment, which might be a read error. The rearrangement links TRBV10-3 to TRBJ2-3; D uncertain. The CDR3 runs 13 residues. From germline, CDR1 is ENHRY and CDR2 SYGVKD. The CDR3 region is CAISGSSTDTQYF. CDR3 nucleotide sequence: TGTGCCATTAGTGGGTCTTCCACAGATACGCAGTATTTT.

This clonotype was seen ten or more times. V usage is TRBV12-3 or TRBV12-4 and J usage is TRBJ2-3; D is undetermined. Trimming pared 3 bases from V and 0 bases from J, leaving 10 bases between. The CDR3 covers 15 residues. CDR3 coding DNA: TGTGCCAGCAGTTTCCGGCATTCTAGCACAGATACGCAGTATTTT. Translation gives CASSFRHSSTDTQYF.

This clonotype has only a few counts. The chain combines TRBV7-9 with TRBJ2-1, with TRBD1 identical over 9 bases. This CDR3 is built from 16 residues. With 5 bases clipped from V and 3 bases from J, the junction kept 8 bases outside the gene matches. Germline values: CDR1 SEHNR, CDR2 FQNEAQ (reference sequence). The CDR3 DNA is TGTGCCAGCAGCCCAGGGACAGGGAACGACTACAATGAGCAGTTCTTC. As protein: CASSPGTGNDYNEQFF.

This clonotype was detected only a few times. The CDR3 DNA sequence: TGTGCCAGCAGTTACTCGAGACCAGGTCACGAGCAGTACTTC. It specifies CASSYSRPGHEQYF. The V gene is TRBV6-5, the J gene TRBJ2-7; D uncertain. With 0 bases removed from V and 5 bases from J, the gap between germline ends came to 11 bases. Germline CDR1 and CDR2: MNHEY and SVGAGI. There are 14 residues in the CDR3.

This clonotype was detected ten times or more. The rearrangement uses TRBV7-6 and TRBJ2-2; D uncertain. The CDR3 covers 14 residues. Germline CDR1 SGHVS, CDR2 FNYEAQ. V gave up 2 bases and J gave up 5 bases, with 9 bases separating them. The CDR3 region has the DNA TGTGCCAGCAGCTTAATGTTGGGAACCGGGGAGCTGTTTTTT. It codes for CASSLMLGTGELFF.

This clonotype was seen many times. This chain joins TRBV4-1 and TRBJ2-3; 9 bases match TRBD2. The CDR3 length is 16 residues. Looked up from germline, CDR1 is MGHRA and CDR2 is YSYEKL. Trimming removed 3 bases from V and 6 bases from J; junction bases left unmatched: 10. For the CDR3, the DNA is TGCGCCAGCAGCCAGCAGCCGCGGGGGGGCTTGGATACGCAGTATTTT. As protein: CASSQQPRGGLDTQYF.

A few counts support this clonotype. The chain couples TRBV3-1 to TRBJ1-2; D is undetermined. Germline assignment: CDR1 LGHDT and CDR2 YNNKEL (reference sequence). The CDR3 is 14 amino acids. Trimming took 4 bases from V and 3 from J, leaving 12 bases between them. CDR3 DNA sequence: TGTGCCAGCAGCCCTTCGATCGGAGACTATGGCTACACCTTC. Residues: CASSPSIGDYGYTF.

This clonotype was counted only a few times. The chain links TRBV5-1 to TRBJ2-3, with D perhaps being TRBD1 or TRBD2 (5 bases each). Germline loops: CDR1 SGHRS, CDR2 YFSETQ. The CDR3 spans 16 residues. Trimming pared 1 base from V and 3 bases from J, leaving 15 bases between. CDR3 sequence (DNA): TGCGCCAGCAGCTTGATAGGGACCGATTTTACAGATACGCAGTATTTT. Its translation: CASSLIGTDFTDTQYF. The complete variable domain, with remaining parts taken from reference TRBV5-1 and TRBJ2-3, reads KAGVTQTPRYLIKTRGQQVTLSCSPISGHRSVSWYQQTPGQGLQFLFEYFSETQRNKGNFPGRFSGRQFSNSRSEMNVSTLELGDSALYLCASSLIGTDFTDTQYFGPGTRLTVL.

V usage is TRBV4-1 and J usage is TRBJ1-2, with TRBD1 matching 10 bases. Germline assignment: CDR1 MGHRA and CDR2 YSYEKL. CDR3 size: 15 residues. V trimming: 4 bases; J trimming: 6 bases; junction bases outside the gene matches: 8. The CDR3 DNA sequence: TGCGCCAGCAGCCCTGCTTTAGGGACAGGGGATGGCTACACCTTC. Translation: CASSPALGTGDGYTF.

This clonotype was seen more than once but under ten times. V gene TRBV6-2 or TRBV6-3 combines with J gene TRBJ1-1; TRBD1 might be the D (6 bases). Trimming cost V 2 bases and J 11 bases, with 12 bases left between them. The CDR3 sequence is 12 residues long. CDR1 is MNHEY, CDR2 SVGEGT, per germline. The CDR3 DNA is TGTGCCAGCAGTTACGGGGGGCAAAAGGCTTTCTTT. It yields the protein CASSYGGQKAFF.

This clonotype was observed a handful of times. V gene TRBV24-1 combines with J gene TRBJ2-1; 7 bases align to TRBD2. CDR1 KGHDR and CDR2 SFDVKD come from the germline V gene. V lost 9 bases, J lost 5 bases, and 12 bases stayed unmatched. The CDR3 is 15 residues long. The CDR3 sequence is CATGGGSSINNEQFF. The DNA for the CDR3 is TGTGCCACCGGCGGCGGGAGCTCGATTAACAATGAGCAGTTCTTC.

CDR3 coding DNA: TGTGCCAGCAGCTTCACCCAAGGCGAGACCCAGTACTTC. Amino acids: CASSFTQGETQYF. The rearrangement links TRBV7-2 to TRBJ2-5; D is ambiguous. Trimming shortened V by 3 bases and J by 5 bases, and 10 bases separated the two germline ends. Germline CDR1 SGHTA, CDR2 FQGNSA. The CDR3 has 13 residues.

At least ten counts were recorded for this clonotype. The chain uses TRBV6-6 and TRBJ2-1; D unresolved. CDR3 size: 12 residues. The germline CDR1 and CDR2 sequences are MNHNY and SVGAGI (reference sequence). V was cut by 6 bases and J by 6 bases, with 9 bases left in between. The CDR3 DNA is TGTGCCAGCAGCCACATTGGCAATGAGCAGTTCTTC. Translating it yields CASSHIGNEQFF.

This clonotype showed up just a few times. The rearrangement joins TRBV5-1 to TRBJ1-1; tentatively, D is TRBD1 (5 bases). Germline V gives CDR1 SGHRS, CDR2 YFSETQ. Trimming pared 5 bases from V and 5 bases from J, leaving 16 bases between. CDR3 size: 14 residues. The CDR3 region has the DNA TGCGCCAGCAGGCAATCTCCAGGGATAACTGAAGCTTTCTTT. Translation: CASRQSPGITEAFF.

At least ten counts were recorded for this clonotype. The rearrangement joins TRBV7-8 to TRBJ1-5; a possible D gene is TRBD1 (6 bases). CDR1 and CDR2 (germline): SGHVS, FQNEAQ. Trimming took off 4 bases at V and 1 base at J, with 20 bases between the two ends. This CDR3 comprises 18 residues. The DNA for the CDR3 is TGTGCCAGCAGCTATACAGGGAATCTGGAATGGAGCAATCAGCCCCAGCATTTT. Amino acid sequence: CASSYTGNLEWSNQPQHF.

The rearrangement uses TRBV20-1 and TRBJ2-3; 10 bases line up with TRBD1. V was clipped by 3 bases and J by 1 base; unmatched bases: 4. The germline CDR1 and CDR2 sequences are DFQATT and SNEGSKA (reference sequence). The CDR3 contains 15 residues. The CDR3 sequence: CSARMTGGGTDTQYF. Written as DNA, the CDR3 is TGCAGTGCTAGGATGACAGGGGGCGGCACAGATACGCAGTATTTT.

This clonotype was counted a few times. V is TRBV27 and J is TRBJ1-1, with 7 bases aligning to TRBD1. The V segment lost 5 bases and the J segment 6 bases; nucleotides outside the gene matches: 9. Germline CDR1 reads MNHEY; CDR2 reads SMNVEV (reference sequence). This CDR3 has 14 amino acids. This chain's CDR3 is CASSTPTGTSEAFF. The CDR3 DNA reads as TGTGCCAGCAGTACCCCGACAGGGACCTCTGAAGCTTTCTTT.

This clonotype has a handful of counts. V is TRBV7-9 and J is TRBJ2-2, with D uncertain. The V gene's germline CDR1 is SEHNR and CDR2 FQNEAQ (reference sequence). The V and J ends lost 6 bases and 7 bases respectively, with 12 bases between them. The CDR3 covers 13 residues. The CDR3 sequence is CASSGPEGGELFF. DNA of the CDR3: TGTGCCAGCAGTGGACCGGAAGGCGGGGAGCTGTTTTTT.

This chain connects TRBV11-2 to TRBJ1-2; the match to TRBD1 covers 7 bases. The ends lost 5 bases at V and 7 bases at J; junction bases unmatched: 4. The CDR3 length is 12 residues. From germline, CDR1 is SGHAT and CDR2 FQNNGV. CDR3 sequence (DNA): TGTGCCAGCAGCATGACAGGGCCTGGCTACACCTTC. Amino acid sequence: CASSMTGPGYTF.

This clonotype was counted a few times. The chain has TRBV28 and TRBJ2-4, with 7 bases lining up with TRBD1. CDR3 length: 16 residues. Germline CDR1 is MDHEN and CDR2 is SYDVKM. The V and J ends lost 5 bases and 1 base, in that order; junction bases with no gene match: 8. DNA for the CDR3: TGTGCCAGCAGTGAACCGGGACAGTATGCCAAAAACATTCAGTACTTC. Residues: CASSEPGQYAKNIQYF.

This clonotype was seen ten or more times. This chain connects TRBV20-1 to TRBJ2-1, with 8 positions matching TRBD2. CDR1 DFQATT and CDR2 SNEGSKA come from the germline V gene (reference sequence). With 3 bases clipped from V and 9 bases from J, the junction kept 10 bases outside the gene matches. The CDR3 covers 14 residues. CDR3: CSASGRVVYGEQFF. The CDR3 bases are TGCAGTGCTAGCGGGAGGGTAGTATATGGTGAGCAGTTCTTC.

V usage is TRBV28 and J usage is TRBJ2-7; 12 bases line up with TRBD2. This CDR3 comprises 15 residues. Germline CDR1 is MDHEN and CDR2 is SYDVKM. V shed 6 bases and J 3 bases; nucleotides not matched to a gene: 6. CDR3 loop: CASSHGLAGFYEQYF. CDR3 DNA: TGTGCCAGCAGCCACGGACTAGCGGGATTCTACGAGCAGTACTTC.

This clonotype was observed at least ten times. The V gene is TRBV7-9, the J gene TRBJ1-5; tentative D call: TRBD1 (6 bases). V gave up 4 bases and J gave up 4 bases, with 11 bases separating them. Germline V gene lookup returns CDR1 SEHNR and CDR2 FQNEAQ (reference sequence). The CDR3 has 14 amino acids. The CDR3: CASSSGGANQPQHF. In DNA, the CDR3 is TGTGCCAGCAGCTCCGGGGGCGCGAATCAGCCCCAGCATTTT.

In its sample, this clonotype was seen many times. The chain employs TRBV5-1 and TRBJ2-3; D not certain. The germline V and J ends were trimmed by 1 base and 0 bases, with 6 bases remaining between them. Germline V lookup: CDR1 SGHRS, CDR2 YFSETQ. The CDR3 has 14 amino acids. In nucleotides, the CDR3 is TGCGCCAGCAGCTTGTACCAGAGCACAGATACGCAGTATTTT. Amino acids: CASSLYQSTDTQYF.

This clonotype was observed many times. This chain joins TRBV28 and TRBJ2-2, with TRBD1 matching 9 bases. V lost 6 bases and J lost 3; bases outside the gene matches: 8. The germline V gene has CDR1 MDHEN and CDR2 SYDVKM. CDR3 length equals 16 residues. The CDR3 sequence: CASREGQGGYTGELFF. The CDR3 DNA reads TGTGCCAGCAGAGAGGGACAGGGAGGTTACACCGGGGAGCTGTTTTTT. The full variable domain, its missing parts supplied by reference TRBV28 and TRBJ2-2, is DVKVTQSSRYLVKRTGEKVFLECVQDMDHENMFWYRQDPGLGLRLIYFSYDVKMKEKGDIPEGYSVSREKKERFSLILESASTNQTSMYLCASREGQGGYTGELFFGEGSRLTVL.

With respect to this clonotype: Given the absence of the conserved phenylalanine or tryptophan at the CDR3 end, a read error is likely. The gene calls are TRBV7-3 and TRBJ2-3; D is unclear. V lost 3 bases to trimming and J lost 4 bases, with 17 bases between them. From germline, CDR1 is SGHTA and CDR2 FQGTGA. The CDR3 is made up of 16 amino acids. CDR3 DNA sequence: TGTGCCAGCAGCTTGATGGACCCGTCTGATCCAGATACGCAGTATTCT. Its protein is CASSLMDPSDPDTQYS.